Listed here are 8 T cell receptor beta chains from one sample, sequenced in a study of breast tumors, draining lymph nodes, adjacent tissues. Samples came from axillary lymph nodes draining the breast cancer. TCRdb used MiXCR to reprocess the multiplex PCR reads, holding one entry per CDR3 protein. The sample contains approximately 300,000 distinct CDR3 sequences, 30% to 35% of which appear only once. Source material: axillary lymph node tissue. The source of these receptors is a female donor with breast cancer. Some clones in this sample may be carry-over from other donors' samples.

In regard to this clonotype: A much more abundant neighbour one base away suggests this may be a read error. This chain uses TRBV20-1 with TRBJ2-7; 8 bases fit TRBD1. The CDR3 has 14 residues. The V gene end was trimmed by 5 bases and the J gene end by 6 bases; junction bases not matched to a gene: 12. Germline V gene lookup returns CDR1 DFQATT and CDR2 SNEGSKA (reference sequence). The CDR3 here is CSAAPGGLISEQYF. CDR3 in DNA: TGCAGTGCTGCCCCAGGGGGCTTAATCTCCGAGCAGTACTTC.

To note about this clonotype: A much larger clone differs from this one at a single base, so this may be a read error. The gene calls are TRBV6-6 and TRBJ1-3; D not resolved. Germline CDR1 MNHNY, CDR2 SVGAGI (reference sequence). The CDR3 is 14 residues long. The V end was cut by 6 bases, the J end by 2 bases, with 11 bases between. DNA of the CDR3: TGTGCCAGCAGCCGCCTCGAACCTGGAAACACCATATATTTT. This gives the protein CASSRLEPGNTIYF.

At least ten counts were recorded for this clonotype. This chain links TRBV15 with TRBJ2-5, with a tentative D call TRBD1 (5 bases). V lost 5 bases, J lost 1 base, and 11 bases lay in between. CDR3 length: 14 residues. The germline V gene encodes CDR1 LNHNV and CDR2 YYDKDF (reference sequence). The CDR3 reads CATSDPGFQETQYF. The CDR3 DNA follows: TGTGCCACCAGCGATCCAGGGTTCCAAGAGACCCAGTACTTC.

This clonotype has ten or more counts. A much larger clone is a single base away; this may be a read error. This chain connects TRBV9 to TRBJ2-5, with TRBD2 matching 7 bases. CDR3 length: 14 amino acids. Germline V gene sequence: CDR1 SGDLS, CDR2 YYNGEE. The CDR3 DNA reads TGTGCCAGCAGCGTAGCTCCTAGCGGCGTGACCCAGTCCTTC. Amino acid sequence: CASSVAPSGVTQSF. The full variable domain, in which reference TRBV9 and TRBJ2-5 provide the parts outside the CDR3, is DSGVTQTPKHLITATGQRVTLRCSPRSGDLSVYWYQQSLDQGLQFLIQYYNGEERAKGNILERFSAQQFPDLHSELNLSSLELGDSALYFCASSVAPSGVTQSFGPGTRLLVL.

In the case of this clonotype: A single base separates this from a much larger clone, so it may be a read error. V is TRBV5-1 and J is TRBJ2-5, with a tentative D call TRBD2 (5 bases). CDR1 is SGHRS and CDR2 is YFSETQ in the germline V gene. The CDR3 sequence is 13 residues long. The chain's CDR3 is CAGSSAAQETQYF. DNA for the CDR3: TGCGCCGGCAGCTCAGCGGCTCAAGAGACCCAGTACTTC.

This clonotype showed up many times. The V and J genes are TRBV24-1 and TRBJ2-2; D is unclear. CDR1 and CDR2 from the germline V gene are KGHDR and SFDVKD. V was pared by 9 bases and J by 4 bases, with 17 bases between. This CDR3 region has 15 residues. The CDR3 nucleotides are TGTGCCACCGCAGAGGACCGGCTGCGCACCGGGGAGCTGTTTTTT. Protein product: CATAEDRLRTGELFF.

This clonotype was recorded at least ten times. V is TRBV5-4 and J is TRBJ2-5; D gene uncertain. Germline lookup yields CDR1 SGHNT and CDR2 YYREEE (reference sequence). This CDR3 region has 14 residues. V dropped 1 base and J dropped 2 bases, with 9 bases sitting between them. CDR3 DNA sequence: TGTGCCAGCAGCTTGACGGTTGCACAAGAGACCCAGTACTTC. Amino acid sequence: CASSLTVAQETQYF. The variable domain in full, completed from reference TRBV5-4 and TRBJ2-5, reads ETGVTQSPTHLIKTRGQQVTLRCSSQSGHNTVSWYQQALGQGPQFIFQYYREEENGRGNFPPRFSGLQFPNYSSELNVNALELDDSALYLCASSLTVAQETQYFGPGTRLLVL.

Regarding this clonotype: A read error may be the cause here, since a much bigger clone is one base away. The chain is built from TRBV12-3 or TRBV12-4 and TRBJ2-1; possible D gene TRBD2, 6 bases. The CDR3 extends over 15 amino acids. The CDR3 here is CASSPPGTPYNGQFF. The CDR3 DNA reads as TGTGCCAGCAGCCCCCCCGGGACTCCTTACAATGGGCAGTTCTTC.